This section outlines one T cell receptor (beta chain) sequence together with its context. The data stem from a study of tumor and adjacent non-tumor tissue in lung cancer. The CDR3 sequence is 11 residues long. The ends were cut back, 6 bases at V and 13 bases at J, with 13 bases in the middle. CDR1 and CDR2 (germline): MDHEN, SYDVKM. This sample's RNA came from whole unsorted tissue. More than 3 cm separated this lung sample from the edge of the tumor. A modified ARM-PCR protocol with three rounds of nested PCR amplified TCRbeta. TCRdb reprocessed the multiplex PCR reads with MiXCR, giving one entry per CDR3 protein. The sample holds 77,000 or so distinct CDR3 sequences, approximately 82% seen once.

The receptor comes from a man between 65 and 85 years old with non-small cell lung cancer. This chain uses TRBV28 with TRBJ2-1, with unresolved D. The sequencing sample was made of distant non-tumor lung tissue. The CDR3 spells CASSYTGCQFF. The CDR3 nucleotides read TGTGCCAGCAGCTATACCGGGTGTCAGTTCTTC.